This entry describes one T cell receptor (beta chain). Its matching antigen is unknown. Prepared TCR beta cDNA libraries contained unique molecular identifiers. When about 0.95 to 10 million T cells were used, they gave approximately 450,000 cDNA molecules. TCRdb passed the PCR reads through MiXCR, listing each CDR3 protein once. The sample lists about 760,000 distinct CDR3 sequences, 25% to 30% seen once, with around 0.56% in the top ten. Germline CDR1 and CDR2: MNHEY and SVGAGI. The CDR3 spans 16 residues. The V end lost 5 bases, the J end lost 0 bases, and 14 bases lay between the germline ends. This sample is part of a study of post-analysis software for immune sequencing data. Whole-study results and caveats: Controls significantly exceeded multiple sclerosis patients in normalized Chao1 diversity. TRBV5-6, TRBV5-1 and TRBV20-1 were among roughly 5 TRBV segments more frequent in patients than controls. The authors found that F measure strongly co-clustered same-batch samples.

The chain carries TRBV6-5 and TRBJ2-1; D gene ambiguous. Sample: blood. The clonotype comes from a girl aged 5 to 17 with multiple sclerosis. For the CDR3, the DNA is TGTGCCAGCAGTCCCCGCGCGGAGAGCTCCTACAATGAGCAGTTCTTC. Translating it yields CASSPRAESSYNEQFF.